Listed here are 20 T cell receptor beta chains from one sample, sequenced in a study of blood T cell repertoires in COVID-19. Assay: immunoSEQ multiplex PCR; the TCRdb copy retains only in-frame clones and omits some. The sample has some 160,000 clones, 80% to 85% seen once; the top ten hold about 8.6%. The sample consisted of PBMCs or T cells enriched from blood (not recorded which). These receptors all come from a woman aged 45 to 65 who had recovered from COVID-19.

In this sample, this clone turned up a few times. V gene TRBV4-2 combines with J gene TRBJ1-2; TRBD1 might be the D (5 bases). V was clipped by 0 bases and J by 5 bases, with 10 bases between them. Germline V gene lookup returns CDR1 LGHNA and CDR2 YNFKEQ. CDR3 size: 14 residues. The CDR3 DNA reads TGTGCCAGCAGCCAAGAGGGGGGAGGGTATGGCTACACCTTC. This translates into CASSQEGGGYGYTF.

J is TRBJ1-2 and V is TRBV3-1 (or the pseudogene TRBV3-2); tentative D call: TRBD1 (5 bases). In germline, CDR1 is LGHDT, CDR2 YNNKEL (reference sequence). The CDR3 has 15 amino acids. V lost 5 bases and J 4 bases, leaving 17 bases between the germline ends. CDR3 DNA: TGTGCCAGCAGCTTTTTCGTGGGGGGTGCCTATGGCTACACCTTC. Translating it yields CASSFFVGGAYGYTF.

This clone was detected once. The J gene is TRBJ1-5, the V gene TRBV3-1 (or the pseudogene TRBV3-2); 8 nucleotides line up with TRBD1. The CDR3 is 12 residues long. CDR1 and CDR2 from the germline V gene are LGHDT and YNNKEL (reference sequence). The trim removed 8 bases at V and 7 bases at J, leaving 4 bases unmatched. CDR3 nucleotide sequence: TGTGCCAGCGCAGGGGGCGGGCAGCCCCAGCATTTT. Protein product: CASAGGGQPQHF.

The J gene is TRBJ2-7, the V gene TRBV6-2 or TRBV6-3, with a weak D call TRBD1 (7 bases). The CDR3 is 18 amino acids. The germline V and J ends were trimmed by 6 bases and 4 bases, with 28 bases remaining between them. Germline CDR1 and CDR2: MNHEY and SVGEGT. In DNA, the CDR3 is TGTGCCAGCAGCTCGCGGAGGGAGTTTGGGGGACAGCTTTACGAGCAGTACTTC. This translates into CASSSRREFGGQLYEQYF.

The rearrangement links TRBV3-1 (or the pseudogene TRBV3-2) to TRBJ1-4; D call uncertain. Trimming stripped 3 bases from V and 7 bases from J, with 15 bases between. The CDR3 loop spans 15 amino acids. Germline V gene lookup returns CDR1 LGHDT and CDR2 YNNKEL (reference sequence). CDR3 DNA sequence: TGTGCCAGCAGCCAGGCGGGAATAGGCGTTGAAAAACTGTTTTTT. Its protein is CASSQAGIGVEKLFF.

The CDR3, as DNA: TGTGCCAGCAGTGCAGGACAGGGAGTGGGCTATGGCTACACCTTC. The encoded protein is CASSAGQGVGYGYTF. The rearrangement uses TRBV6-6 and TRBJ1-2; 8 nucleotides match TRBD1. CDR1 is MNHNY and CDR2 is SVGAGI in the germline V gene (reference sequence). V shed 5 bases and J 4 bases; nucleotides not matched to a gene: 9. This CDR3 region has 15 residues.

This chain uses TRBV27 with TRBJ2-7; no clear D gene. The length of the CDR3 is 14 residues. Germline V gives CDR1 MNHEY, CDR2 SMNVEV (reference sequence). V was clipped by 2 bases and J by 0 bases, with 8 bases between them. CDR3 coding DNA: TGTGCCAGCAGTTTAGCAGTTTCCTCCTACGAGCAGTACTTC. The encoded protein is CASSLAVSSYEQYF.

This chain joins TRBV27 and TRBJ2-7, with D possibly being TRBD2 (5 bases). This CDR3 comprises 15 residues. Trimming cost V 6 bases and J 2 bases, with 17 bases left between them. The V gene's germline CDR1 is MNHEY and CDR2 SMNVEV (reference sequence). This chain's CDR3 is CASRGQVIGAYEQYF. DNA of the CDR3: TGTGCCAGCAGGGGCCAGGTAATCGGGGCCTACGAGCAGTACTTC.

A single count supports this clone. This chain connects TRBV11-3 to TRBJ2-7, with 9 bases lining up with TRBD2. CDR3 size: 14 residues. V gave up 6 bases and J gave up 5 bases; unmatched junction bases: 8. CDR1 and CDR2 (germline): SGHNT, YENEEA. CDR3 loop: CASSIGLASDEQYF. The CDR3 nucleotides read TGTGCCAGCAGTATCGGACTAGCGTCCGACGAGCAGTACTTC.

In DNA, the CDR3 is TGTGCCAGCTCACCATCAGACAGCATGGAAGCTTTCTTT. This sequence encodes CASSPSDSMEAFF. The chain recombines TRBV18 with TRBJ1-1, with D tentatively TRBD1 (5 bases). Germline values: CDR1 KGHSH, CDR2 LQKENI. Trimming took off 2 bases at V and 8 bases at J, with 12 bases between the two ends. The CDR3 has 13 residues.

A single count supports this clone. V usage is TRBV5-6 and J usage is TRBJ1-5; D is perhaps TRBD1 (6 bases). Germline V gives CDR1 SGHDT, CDR2 YYEEEE. The V gene lost 4 bases and the J gene lost 1 base, with 12 bases spanning the gap. This CDR3 has 15 residues. The CDR3 spells CASSGYQGSNQPQHF. CDR3 DNA: TGTGCCAGCAGCGGATACCAGGGGAGCAATCAGCCCCAGCATTTT. Full variable domain (remainder filled in from reference TRBV5-6 and TRBJ1-5): DAGVTQSPTHLIKTRGQQVTLRCSPKSGHDTVSWYQQALGQGPQFIFQYYEEEERQRGNFPDRFSGHQFPNYSSELNVNALLLGDSALYLCASSGYQGSNQPQHFGDGTRLSIL.

The chain carries TRBV3-1 (or the pseudogene TRBV3-2) and TRBJ1-2, with D perhaps matching TRBD1 (5 bases). Germline V gives CDR1 LGHDT, CDR2 YNNKEL (reference sequence). The CDR3 has 14 amino acids. V was pared by 1 base and J by 5 bases, with 11 bases between. The CDR3: CASSQGSGQYGYTF. CDR3 coding DNA: TGTGCCAGCAGCCAAGGGTCAGGGCAGTATGGCTACACCTTC.

The V gene is TRBV5-1, the J gene TRBJ1-5; a possible D gene is TRBD1 (6 bases). CDR1 and CDR2 (germline): SGHRS, YFSETQ. V was clipped by 4 bases and J by 1 base, with 12 bases between them. The CDR3 extends over 15 amino acids. The CDR3 sequence: CASSVNRVSNQPQHF. The CDR3, as DNA: TGCGCCAGCAGCGTCAACAGGGTGAGCAATCAGCCCCAGCATTTT.

The gene calls are TRBV7-2 and TRBJ2-2, with a tentative D call TRBD2 (5 bases). Trimming shortened V by 0 bases and J by 3 bases, and 14 bases separated the two germline ends. The germline V gene has CDR1 SGHTA and CDR2 FQGNSA. The CDR3 is 17 amino acids. The CDR3 is CASSLALKDLHTGELFF. In DNA, the CDR3 is TGTGCCAGCAGCTTAGCGCTAAAGGACTTACACACCGGGGAGCTGTTTTTT.

This clone showed up just a few times. This sequence joins TRBV5-5 and TRBJ2-7, with 11 nucleotides matching TRBD2. The CDR3 runs 16 residues. V was pared by 4 bases and J by 1 base, with 7 bases of the junction left unmatched. CDR1 and CDR2 (germline): SGHKS, YYEKEE (reference sequence). This CDR3 is CASSGVLAGASYEQYF. CDR3 DNA: TGTGCCAGCAGCGGGGTACTAGCGGGAGCTTCCTACGAGCAGTACTTC.

The rearrangement uses TRBV9 and TRBJ2-7, with 11 bases matching TRBD2. The J segment lost 6 bases and the V segment lost 3 bases, leaving 8 bases of the junction unmatched. CDR1 and CDR2 from the germline V gene are SGDLS and YYNGEE. This CDR3 is built from 15 residues. The DNA for the CDR3 is TGTGCCAGCAGCGGAAGCAATGGACTAGCGGGCGAGCAGTACTTC. Amino acid sequence: CASSGSNGLAGEQYF.

The J gene is TRBJ2-2, the V gene TRBV4-2; D perhaps matches TRBD1 (7 bases). The CDR3 covers 17 residues. V was cut by 1 base and J by 0 bases, with 12 bases left in between. Germline CDR1 is LGHNA and CDR2 is YNFKEQ. This chain's CDR3 is CASSQGRDSPNTGELFF. CDR3 nucleotide sequence: TGTGCCAGCAGCCAAGGGAGGGACAGCCCGAACACCGGGGAGCTGTTTTTT.

The genes are TRBV28 and TRBJ2-3, with 7 bases identical to TRBD1. The CDR3 has 14 amino acids. Germline V gene lookup returns CDR1 MDHEN and CDR2 SYDVKM. With V trimmed by 5 bases and J by 4 bases, 6 bases remained unmatched. The CDR3 DNA follows: TGTGCCAGCAGTCAGACAGGGAAAGCAGATACGCAGTATTTT. Translating it yields CASSQTGKADTQYF.

This CDR3 reads CASSTELYEQYF. CDR3 bases: TGTGCCAGCAGCACGGAGCTATACGAGCAGTACTTC. This chain uses TRBV7-9 with TRBJ2-7; no definite D call. Germline CDR1 SEHNR, CDR2 FQNEAQ (reference sequence). The CDR3 contains 12 residues. V dropped 5 bases and J dropped 4 bases, with 9 bases sitting between them.

The chain has TRBV7-3 and TRBJ1-2, with 10 bases aligning to TRBD1. Germline loops: CDR1 SGHTA, CDR2 FQGTGA. V was clipped by 5 bases and J by 6 bases; unmatched bases: 6. The CDR3 loop spans 14 amino acids. CDR3 in DNA: TGTGCCAGCAGCCCCGGACAGGGGGTAGATGGCTACACCTTC. Residues: CASSPGQGVDGYTF.